The 14 T cell receptor beta chains below all came from one sample that was sequenced in a study of T-cell memory formation after mild COVID-19. TCRdb reprocessed the 5' RACE reads via MiXCR and lists one record per CDR3 protein. The data contain about 350,000 distinct CDR3 sequences, about 13% of them singletons. The specimen sequenced was PBMCs or a T cell subset sorted from them (not recorded which). These receptor sequences come from a man younger than 35 who had mild COVID-19 (a few samples of this study predate the infection). Cell type and time point are not known.

This clonotype was observed a few times. The chain recombines TRBV15 with TRBJ2-2; possible D gene TRBD1, 6 bases. Per germline, CDR1 LNHNV and CDR2 YYDKDF (reference sequence). Deletions cut 0 bases from V and 3 bases from J, with 14 bases between. The CDR3 contains 17 residues. CDR3 DNA sequence: TGTGCCACCAGCAGAGACCGGACAGCAGAAGACACCGGGGAGCTGTTTTTT. This gives the protein CATSRDRTAEDTGELFF.

This clonotype was seen a few times. J is TRBJ1-6 and V is TRBV4-1; D perhaps matches TRBD1 (6 bases). Deletions cut 1 base from V and 9 bases from J, with 19 bases between. This CDR3 is built from 17 residues. The germline V gene has CDR1 MGHRA and CDR2 YSYEKL. CDR3 DNA: TGCGCCAGCAGCCAAGGGGGGCTTATGGACGCCAGTTCACCCCTCCACTTT. This translates into CASSQGGLMDASSPLHF.

This clonotype turned up a few times. V usage is TRBV28 and J usage is TRBJ2-5; D may be TRBD2 (5 bases). Trimming shortened V by 8 bases and J by 3 bases, and 16 bases separated the two germline ends. CDR1 and CDR2 (germline): MDHEN, SYDVKM. The CDR3 is 14 residues long. CDR3 region: CASRQDPGEETQYF. As DNA, the CDR3 is TGTGCCAGCCGGCAGGATCCCGGGGAAGAGACCCAGTACTTC.

This clonotype was counted a few times. The rearrangement uses TRBV29-1 and TRBJ1-2; 9 nucleotides agree with TRBD1. V lost 6 bases to trimming and J lost 8 bases; unmatched junction nucleotides: 7. Germline V CDR1 and CDR2: SQVTM, ANQGSEA. The CDR3 runs to 12 residues. CDR3 coding DNA: TGCAGCGTCGTGGACAGGGGCAGCGGCTACACCTTC. Amino acids: CSVVDRGSGYTF.

The rearrangement links TRBV7-3 to TRBJ2-1; D possibly corresponds to TRBD1 (6 bases). This CDR3 region has 15 residues. The germline V gene encodes CDR1 SGHTA and CDR2 FQGTGA. Trimming pared 5 bases from V and 2 bases from J, leaving 13 bases between. DNA for the CDR3: TGTGCCAGCAGCCCCACCGACAGGACCTACAATGAGCAGTTCTTC. Translated, it gives CASSPTDRTYNEQFF. Variable domain in full (rest from reference TRBV7-3 and TRBJ2-1): GAGVSQTPSNKVTEKGKYVELRCDPISGHTALYWYRQSLGQGPEFLIYFQGTGAADDSGLPNDRFFAVRPEGSVSTLKIQRTERGDSAVYLCASSPTDRTYNEQFFGPGTRLTVL.

This clonotype occurred a few times. The rearrangement joins TRBV4-3 to TRBJ2-7; D gene uncertain. The germline CDR1 and CDR2 sequences are LGHNA and YSLEER. Trimming left V 4 bases short and J 1 base short, with 11 bases between. This CDR3 contains 14 residues. The CDR3 spells CASSPRLESYEQYF. Written as DNA, the CDR3 is TGCGCCAGCAGCCCGCGGCTGGAATCCTACGAGCAGTACTTC.

This chain connects TRBV20-1 to TRBJ1-2; 7 positions match TRBD1. This CDR3 region has 14 residues. V dropped 1 base and J dropped 4; count of bases not matched to a gene: 6. CDR1 DFQATT and CDR2 SNEGSKA come from the germline V gene (reference sequence). CDR3 protein: CSARADREGYGYTF. CDR3 DNA: TGCAGTGCTAGAGCAGACAGGGAGGGCTATGGCTACACCTTC.

This clonotype appeared many times. The V gene is TRBV7-2, the J gene TRBJ2-7; 7 bases are shared with TRBD1. Looked up from germline, CDR1 is SGHTA and CDR2 is FQGNSA. V shed 7 bases and J 2 bases; nucleotides not matched to a gene: 5. The CDR3 is 13 residues long. CDR3 coding DNA: TGTGCCAGCAACCGGGGACAGACCTACGAGCAGTACTTC. It codes for CASNRGQTYEQYF.

This clonotype was detected a few times. This chain uses TRBV4-1 with TRBJ1-2, with TRBD1 identical over 10 bases. The CDR3 is 18 amino acids. Germline trimming cut 1 base from V and 7 bases from J; bases unmatched to any gene: 15. The germline gives CDR1 MGHRA, CDR2 YSYEKL. The CDR3 bases are TGCGCCAGCAGCCAAGCACCGACAGGGGGCGCGGCCTTCGGTGGCTACACCTTC. Protein: CASSQAPTGGAAFGGYTF.

This clonotype has ten or more counts. The V and J genes are TRBV5-1 and TRBJ2-3, with no clear D. CDR1 is SGHRS and CDR2 is YFSETQ in the germline V gene. Trimming took 0 bases from V and 1 from J, leaving 6 bases between them. There are 14 residues in the CDR3. The CDR3 DNA follows: TGCGCCAGCAGCTTGGAGGGCCGCACAGATACGCAGTATTTT. Its translation: CASSLEGRTDTQYF.

This clonotype has just a few counts. This chain joins TRBV5-1 and TRBJ1-1; no clear D gene. V gave up 4 bases and J gave up 0 bases, with 16 bases separating them. CDR1 SGHRS and CDR2 YFSETQ come from the germline V gene. CDR3 length: 16 residues. The CDR3 here is CASSPGVLGMNTEAFF. In nucleotides, the CDR3 is TGCGCCAGCAGCCCGGGCGTACTGGGGATGAACACTGAAGCTTTCTTT. Using reference TRBV5-1 and TRBJ1-1 for the parts outside the CDR3, the full variable domain is KAGVTQTPRYLIKTRGQQVTLSCSPISGHRSVSWYQQTPGQGLQFLFEYFSETQRNKGNFPGRFSGRQFSNSRSEMNVSTLELGDSALYLCASSPGVLGMNTEAFFGQGTRLTVV.

The gene calls are TRBV12-3 or TRBV12-4 and TRBJ1-5; D might be TRBD1 (5 bases). This CDR3 is built from 14 residues. V was pared by 5 bases and J by 3 bases, with 11 bases between. CDR3 sequence: CASSPFGHNQPQHF. CDR3 nucleotide sequence: TGTGCCAGCAGTCCCTTCGGACACAATCAGCCCCAGCATTTT.

This chain links TRBV4-3 with TRBJ2-7; no definite D call. V dropped 0 bases and J dropped 3 bases, with 9 bases sitting between them. This CDR3 has 14 residues. Germline assignment: CDR1 LGHNA and CDR2 YSLEER. CDR3 region: CASSQDVASYEQYF. The CDR3 nucleotides read TGCGCCAGCAGCCAAGACGTCGCGAGCTACGAGCAGTACTTC.

V usage is TRBV2 and J usage is TRBJ1-1; D gene uncertain. V lost 7 bases, J lost 1 base, and 10 bases lay in between. The germline V gene has CDR1 SNHLY and CDR2 FYNNEI. This CDR3 is built from 13 residues. The CDR3 protein is CASIGNRNTEAFF. For the CDR3, the DNA is TGTGCCAGCATCGGGAACAGGAACACTGAAGCTTTCTTT.